The T cell receptor beta chain described here comes from a study of post-analysis software for immune sequencing data. Overall study: Included among the disease courses, which were recorded for the cohort, were relapsing-remitting, secondary progressive and progressive-relapsing multiple sclerosis.

Study-wide findings and caveats: Pronounced co-clustering by F measure was evident among identically batched samples. Normalized Chao1 diversity was significantly lower in multiple sclerosis patients than in controls.

The TCR beta cDNA libraries contained unique molecular identifiers. T cells, about 0.9 to 11 million of them, yielded some 500,000 cDNA molecules. Via MiXCR, TCRdb re-called the PCR reads, giving one row per CDR3 protein. The table records roughly 540,000 distinct CDR3 sequences, roughly 34% of them present only once. As regards this clonotype: Antigen specificity is unknown.

The sequencing sample was made of blood. This receptor was identified in a girl between 2 and 17 years old with multiple sclerosis.

DNA of the CDR3: TGTGCCAGCAGCCAACGATCGTACAGGGGGCTGGATACGCAGTATTTT. Amino acids: CASSQRSYRGLDTQYF. The rearrangement uses TRBV3-1 and TRBJ2-3; 9 nucleotides align to TRBD1. Germline V CDR1 and CDR2: LGHDT, YNNKEL (reference sequence). The CDR3 contains 16 residues. The trim removed 2 bases at V and 6 bases at J, leaving 9 bases unmatched.